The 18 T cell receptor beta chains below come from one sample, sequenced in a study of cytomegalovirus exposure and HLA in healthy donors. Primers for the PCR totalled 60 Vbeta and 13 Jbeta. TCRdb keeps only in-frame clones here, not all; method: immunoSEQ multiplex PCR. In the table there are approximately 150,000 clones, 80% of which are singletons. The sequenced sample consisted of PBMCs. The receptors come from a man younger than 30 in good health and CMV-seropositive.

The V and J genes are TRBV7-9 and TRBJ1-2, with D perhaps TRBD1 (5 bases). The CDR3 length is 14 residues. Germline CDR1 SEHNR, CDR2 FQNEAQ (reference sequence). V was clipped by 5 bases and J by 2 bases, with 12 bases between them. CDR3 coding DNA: TGTGCCAGCAGCCCCCGAGCAGGGAACTATGGCTACACCTTC. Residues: CASSPRAGNYGYTF.

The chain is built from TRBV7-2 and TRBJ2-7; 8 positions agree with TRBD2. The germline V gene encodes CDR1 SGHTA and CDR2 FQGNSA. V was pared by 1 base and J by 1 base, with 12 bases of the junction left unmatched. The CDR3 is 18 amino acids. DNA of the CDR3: TGTGCCAGCAGCTTAGGCCGGGGGGGGGTTCCTTCATCCTACGAGCAGTACTTC. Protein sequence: CASSLGRGGVPSSYEQYF.

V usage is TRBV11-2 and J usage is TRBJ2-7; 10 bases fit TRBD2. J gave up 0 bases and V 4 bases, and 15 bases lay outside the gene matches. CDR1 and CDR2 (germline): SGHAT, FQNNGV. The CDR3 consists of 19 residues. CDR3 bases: TGTGCCAGCAGCTCACTGCTAGCGGGAGAACTTAGGAGCTCCTACGAGCAGTACTTC. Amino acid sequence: CASSSLLAGELRSSYEQYF.

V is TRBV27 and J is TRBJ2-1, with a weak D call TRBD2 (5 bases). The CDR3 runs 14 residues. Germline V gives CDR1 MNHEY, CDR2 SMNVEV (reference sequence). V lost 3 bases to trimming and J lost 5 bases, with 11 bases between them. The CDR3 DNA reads TGTGCCAGCAGTTTGGCTAGCAGTAACAATGAGCAGTTCTTC. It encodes CASSLASSNNEQFF.

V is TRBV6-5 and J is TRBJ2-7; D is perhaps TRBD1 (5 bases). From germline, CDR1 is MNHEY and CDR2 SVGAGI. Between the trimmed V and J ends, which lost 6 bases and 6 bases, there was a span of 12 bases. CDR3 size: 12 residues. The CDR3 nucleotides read TGTGCCAGCAGAACAGGAAGGCTCGAGCAGTACTTC. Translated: CASRTGRLEQYF.

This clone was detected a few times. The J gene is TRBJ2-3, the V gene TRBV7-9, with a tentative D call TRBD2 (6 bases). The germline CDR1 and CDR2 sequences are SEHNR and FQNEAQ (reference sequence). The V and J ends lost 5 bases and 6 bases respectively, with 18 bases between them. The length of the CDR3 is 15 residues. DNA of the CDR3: TGTGCCAGCAGCCCGGGCGGGATGTATGGCGATACGCAGTATTTT. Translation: CASSPGGMYGDTQYF.

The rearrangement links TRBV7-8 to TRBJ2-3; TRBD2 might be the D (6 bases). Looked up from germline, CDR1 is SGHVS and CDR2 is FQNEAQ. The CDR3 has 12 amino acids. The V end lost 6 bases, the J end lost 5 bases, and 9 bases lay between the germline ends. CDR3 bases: TGTGCCAGCAGTGTGGGGGGAGATACGCAGTATTTT. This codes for CASSVGGDTQYF. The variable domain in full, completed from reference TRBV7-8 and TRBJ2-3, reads GAGVSQSPRYKVAKRGQDVALRCDPISGHVSLFWYQQALGQGPEFLTYFQNEAQLDKSGLPSDRFFAERPEGSVSTLKIQRTQQEDSAVYLCASSVGGDTQYFGPGTRLTVL.

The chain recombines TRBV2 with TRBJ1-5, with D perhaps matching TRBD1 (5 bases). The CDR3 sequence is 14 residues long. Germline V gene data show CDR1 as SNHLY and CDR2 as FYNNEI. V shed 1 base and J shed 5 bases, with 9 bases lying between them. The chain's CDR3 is CASSEGGGYQPQHF. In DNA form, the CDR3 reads TGTGCCAGCAGTGAAGGGGGGGGATATCAGCCCCAGCATTTT.

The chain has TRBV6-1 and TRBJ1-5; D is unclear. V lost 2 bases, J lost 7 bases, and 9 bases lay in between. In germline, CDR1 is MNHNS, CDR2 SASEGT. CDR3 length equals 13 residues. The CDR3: CASSESYFQPQHF. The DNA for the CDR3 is TGTGCCAGCAGTGAATCCTACTTCCAGCCCCAGCATTTT.

The CDR3 bases are TGTGCCAGCAGCTTAAGATGGCTAGCGGGAGGGACCGGGGAGCTGTTTTTT. This encodes CASSLRWLAGGTGELFF. The chain joins TRBV7-2 to TRBJ2-2; 12 bases match TRBD2. Per germline, CDR1 SGHTA and CDR2 FQGNSA. CDR3 length: 17 amino acids. V lost 2 bases, J lost 5 bases, and 6 bases stayed unmatched. The whole variable domain, remainder taken from reference TRBV7-2 and TRBJ2-2, is GAGVSQSPSNKVTEKGKDVELRCDPISGHTALYWYRQSLGQGLEFLIYFQGNSAPDKSGLPSDRFSAERTGGSVSTLTIQRTQQEDSAVYLCASSLRWLAGGTGELFFGEGSRLTVL.

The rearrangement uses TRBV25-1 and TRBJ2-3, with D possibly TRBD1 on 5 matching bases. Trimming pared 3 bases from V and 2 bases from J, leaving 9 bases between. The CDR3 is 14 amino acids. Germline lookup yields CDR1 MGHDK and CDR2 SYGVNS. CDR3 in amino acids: CASSEAGPTDTQYF. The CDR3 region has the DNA TGTGCCAGCAGTGAGGCAGGGCCCACAGATACGCAGTATTTT.

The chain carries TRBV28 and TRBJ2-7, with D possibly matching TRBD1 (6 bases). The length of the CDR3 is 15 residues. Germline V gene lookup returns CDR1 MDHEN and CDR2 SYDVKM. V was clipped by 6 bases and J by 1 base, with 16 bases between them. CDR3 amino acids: CASSKGQLRSYEQYF. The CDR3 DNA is TGTGCCAGCAGCAAAGGACAGTTAAGGTCCTACGAGCAGTACTTC.

CDR3 coding DNA: TGTGCCTGGAGTTCAGCAGGGACGGGACTAGCTCTAAACATTCAGTACTTC. Translating gives CAWSSAGTGLALNIQYF. The V call is TRBV30, the J call TRBJ2-4; TRBD2 aligns across 9 bases. Trimming at V came to 2 bases and at J to 6 bases, leaving 14 bases not matched to a gene. Germline CDR1 GTSNPN, CDR2 SVGIG (reference sequence). This CDR3 comprises 17 residues.

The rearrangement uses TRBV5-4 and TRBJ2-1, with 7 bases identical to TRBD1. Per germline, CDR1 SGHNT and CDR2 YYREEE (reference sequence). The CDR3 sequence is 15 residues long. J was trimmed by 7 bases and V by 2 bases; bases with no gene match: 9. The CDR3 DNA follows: TGTGCCAGCAGCTTTGTACAGGGGTCGAGGAATGAGCAGTTCTTC. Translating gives CASSFVQGSRNEQFF.

The CDR3 region is CASKEVLGYGDEQFF. The CDR3 nucleotides read TGTGCCAGCAAGGAGGTATTAGGGTATGGGGATGAGCAGTTCTTC. The J gene is TRBJ2-1, the V gene TRBV2, with D possibly being TRBD2 (5 bases). Per the germline V gene, CDR1 is SNHLY and CDR2 is FYNNEI. Trimming took off 7 bases at V and 8 bases at J, with 21 bases between the two ends. The CDR3 runs 15 residues.

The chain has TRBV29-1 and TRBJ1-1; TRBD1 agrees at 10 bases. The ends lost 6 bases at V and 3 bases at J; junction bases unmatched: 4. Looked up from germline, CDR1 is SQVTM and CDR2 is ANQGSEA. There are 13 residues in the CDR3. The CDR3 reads CSVGQGLDTEAFF. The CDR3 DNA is TGCAGCGTGGGACAGGGGCTGGACACTGAAGCTTTCTTT. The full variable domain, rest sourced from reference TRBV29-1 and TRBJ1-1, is SAVISQKPSRDICQRGTSLTIQCQVDSQVTMMFWYRQQPGQSLTLIATANQGSEATYESGFVIDKFPISRPNLTFSTLTVSNMSPEDSSIYLCSVGQGLDTEAFFGQGTRLTVV.

This chain's CDR3 is CASSRGTVTNYGYTF. The CDR3 coding sequence is TGTGCCAGCAGCCGCGGGACAGTGACTAACTATGGCTACACCTTC. The gene calls are TRBV5-6 and TRBJ1-2, with 7 bases aligning to TRBD1. The CDR3 has 15 residues. V shed 4 bases and J 0 bases; nucleotides not matched to a gene: 6. Germline lookup yields CDR1 SGHDT and CDR2 YYEEEE.

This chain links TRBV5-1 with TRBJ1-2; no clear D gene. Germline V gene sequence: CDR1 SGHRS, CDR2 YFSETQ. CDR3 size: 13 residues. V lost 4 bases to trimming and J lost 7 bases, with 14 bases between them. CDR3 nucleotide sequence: TGCGCCAGCAGCCGGGAGGCAGAGGGTGGCTACACCTTC. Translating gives CASSREAEGGYTF.